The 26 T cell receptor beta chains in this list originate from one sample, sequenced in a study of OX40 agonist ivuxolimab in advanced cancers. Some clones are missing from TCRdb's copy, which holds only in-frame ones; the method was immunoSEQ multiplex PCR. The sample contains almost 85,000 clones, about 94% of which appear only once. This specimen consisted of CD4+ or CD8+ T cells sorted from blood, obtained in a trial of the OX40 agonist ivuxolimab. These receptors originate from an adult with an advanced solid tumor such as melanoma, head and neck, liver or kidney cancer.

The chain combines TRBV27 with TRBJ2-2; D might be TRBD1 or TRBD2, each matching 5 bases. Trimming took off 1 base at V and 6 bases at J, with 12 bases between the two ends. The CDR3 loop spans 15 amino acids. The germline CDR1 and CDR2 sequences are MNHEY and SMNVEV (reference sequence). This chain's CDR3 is CASSLYGEGSGELFF. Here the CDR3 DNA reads TGTGCCAGCAGTTTATACGGAGAGGGGTCCGGGGAGCTGTTTTTT.

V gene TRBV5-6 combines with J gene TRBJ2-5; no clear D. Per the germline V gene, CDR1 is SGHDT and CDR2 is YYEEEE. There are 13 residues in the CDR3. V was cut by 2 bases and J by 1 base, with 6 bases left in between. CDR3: CASSFHLQETQYF. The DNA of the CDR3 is TGTGCCAGCAGCTTTCACCTCCAAGAGACCCAGTACTTC.

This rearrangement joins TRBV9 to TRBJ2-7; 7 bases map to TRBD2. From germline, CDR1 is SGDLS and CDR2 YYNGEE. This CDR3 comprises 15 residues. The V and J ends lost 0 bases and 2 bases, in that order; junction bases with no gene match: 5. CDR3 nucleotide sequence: TGTGCCAGCAGCGTAGGGGCGGGAGCAACCTACGAGCAGTACTTC. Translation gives CASSVGAGATYEQYF.

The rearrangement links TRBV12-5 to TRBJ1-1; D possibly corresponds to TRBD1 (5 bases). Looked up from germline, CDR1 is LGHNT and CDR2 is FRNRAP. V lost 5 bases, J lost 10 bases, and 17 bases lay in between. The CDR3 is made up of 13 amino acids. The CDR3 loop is CASGPRGPLGAFF. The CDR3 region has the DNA TGTGCTAGTGGTCCCCGGGGCCCACTAGGAGCTTTCTTT.

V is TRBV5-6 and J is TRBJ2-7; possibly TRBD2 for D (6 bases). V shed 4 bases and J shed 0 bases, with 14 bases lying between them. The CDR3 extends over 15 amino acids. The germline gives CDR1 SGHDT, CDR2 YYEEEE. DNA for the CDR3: TGTGCCAGCAGCCCGGTAGCGGACCTCTCCTACGAGCAGTACTTC. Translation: CASSPVADLSYEQYF.

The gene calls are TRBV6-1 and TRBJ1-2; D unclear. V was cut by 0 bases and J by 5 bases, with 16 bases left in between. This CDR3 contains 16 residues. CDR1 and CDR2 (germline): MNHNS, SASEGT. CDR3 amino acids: CASSEALVDRGYGYTF. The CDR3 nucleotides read TGTGCCAGCAGTGAAGCGCTTGTGGACCGCGGTTATGGCTACACCTTC.

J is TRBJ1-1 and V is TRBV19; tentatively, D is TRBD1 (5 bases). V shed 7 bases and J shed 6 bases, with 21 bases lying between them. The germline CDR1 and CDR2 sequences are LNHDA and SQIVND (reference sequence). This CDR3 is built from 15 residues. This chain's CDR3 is CASIGGVWVSAEAFF. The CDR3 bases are TGTGCCAGTATTGGGGGGGTATGGGTAAGCGCTGAAGCTTTCTTT.

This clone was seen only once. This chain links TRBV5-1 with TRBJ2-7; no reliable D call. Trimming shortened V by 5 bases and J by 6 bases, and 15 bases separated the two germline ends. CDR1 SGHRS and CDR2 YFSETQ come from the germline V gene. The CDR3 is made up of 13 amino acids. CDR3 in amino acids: CASRPSVSPEQYF. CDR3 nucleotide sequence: TGCGCCAGCAGGCCGTCCGTAAGCCCCGAGCAGTACTTC.

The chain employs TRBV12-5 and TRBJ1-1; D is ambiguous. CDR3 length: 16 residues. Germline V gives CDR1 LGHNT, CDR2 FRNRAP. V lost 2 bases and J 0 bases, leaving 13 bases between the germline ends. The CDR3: CASGLLETTMNTEAFF. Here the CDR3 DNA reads TGTGCTAGTGGTTTGTTGGAAACTACCATGAACACTGAAGCTTTCTTT.

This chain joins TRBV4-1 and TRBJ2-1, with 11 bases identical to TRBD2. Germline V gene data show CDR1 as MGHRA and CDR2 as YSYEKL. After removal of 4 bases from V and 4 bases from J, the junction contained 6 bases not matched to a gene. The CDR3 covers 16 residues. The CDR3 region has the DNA TGCGCCAGCAGCCGTTCTAGGACTAGCGGGTACAATGAGCAGTTCTTC. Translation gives CASSRSRTSGYNEQFF.

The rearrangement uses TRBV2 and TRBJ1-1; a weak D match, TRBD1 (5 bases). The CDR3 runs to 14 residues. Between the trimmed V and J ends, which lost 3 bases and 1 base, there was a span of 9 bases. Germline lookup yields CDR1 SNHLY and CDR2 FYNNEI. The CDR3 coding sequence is TGTGCCAGCAGTGAGTCAGGGTCGAACACTGAAGCTTTCTTT. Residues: CASSESGSNTEAFF.

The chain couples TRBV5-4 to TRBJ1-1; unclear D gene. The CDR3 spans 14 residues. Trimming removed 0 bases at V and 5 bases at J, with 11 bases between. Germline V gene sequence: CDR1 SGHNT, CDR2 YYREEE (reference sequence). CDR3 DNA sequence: TGTGCCAGCAGCTTGGGAGGTTTAGAGACTGAAGCTTTCTTT. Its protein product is CASSLGGLETEAFF.

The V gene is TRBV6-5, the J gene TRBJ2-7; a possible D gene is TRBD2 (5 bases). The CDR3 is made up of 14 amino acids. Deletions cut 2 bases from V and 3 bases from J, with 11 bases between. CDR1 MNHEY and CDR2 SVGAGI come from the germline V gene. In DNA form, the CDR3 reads TGTGCCAGCAGTTACGGGCCTCGGGGCTACGAGCAGTACTTC. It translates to CASSYGPRGYEQYF.

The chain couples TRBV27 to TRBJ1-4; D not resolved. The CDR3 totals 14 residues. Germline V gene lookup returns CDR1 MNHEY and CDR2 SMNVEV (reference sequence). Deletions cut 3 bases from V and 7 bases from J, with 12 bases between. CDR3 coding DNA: TGTGCCAGCAGTTTTGCAGGTCACAGTGAAAAACTGTTTTTT. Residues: CASSFAGHSEKLFF.

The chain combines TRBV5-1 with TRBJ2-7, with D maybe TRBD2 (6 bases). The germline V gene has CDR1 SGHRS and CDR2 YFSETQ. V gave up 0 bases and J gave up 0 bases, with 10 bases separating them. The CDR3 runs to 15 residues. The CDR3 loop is CASSLDGGSSYEQYF. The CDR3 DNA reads TGCGCCAGCAGCTTGGATGGGGGGTCCTCCTACGAGCAGTACTTC.

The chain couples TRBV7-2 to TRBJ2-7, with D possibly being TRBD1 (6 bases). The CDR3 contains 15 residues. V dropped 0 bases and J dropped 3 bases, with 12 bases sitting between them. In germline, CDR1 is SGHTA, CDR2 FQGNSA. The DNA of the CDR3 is TGTGCCAGCAGCTTAGCGCAAGGACAGAACTACGAGCAGTACTTC. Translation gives CASSLAQGQNYEQYF. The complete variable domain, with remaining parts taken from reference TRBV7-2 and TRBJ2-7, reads GAGVSQSPSNKVTEKGKDVELRCDPISGHTALYWYRQSLGQGLEFLIYFQGNSAPDKSGLPSDRFSAERTGGSVSTLTIQRTQQEDSAVYLCASSLAQGQNYEQYFGPGTRLTVT.

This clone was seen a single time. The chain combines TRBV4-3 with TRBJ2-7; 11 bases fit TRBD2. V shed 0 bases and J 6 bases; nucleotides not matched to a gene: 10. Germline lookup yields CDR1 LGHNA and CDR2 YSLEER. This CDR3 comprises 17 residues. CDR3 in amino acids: CASSQETIAGGPSEQYF. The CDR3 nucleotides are TGCGCCAGCAGCCAAGAGACGATAGCGGGAGGGCCCTCCGAGCAGTACTTC.

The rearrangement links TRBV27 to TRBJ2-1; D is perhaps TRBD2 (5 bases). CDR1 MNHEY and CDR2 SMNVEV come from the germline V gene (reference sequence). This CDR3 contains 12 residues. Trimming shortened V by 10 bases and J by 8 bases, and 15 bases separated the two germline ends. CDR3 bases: TGTGCCACCCAGGCGGGCCCCTATGAGCAGTTCTTC. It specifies CATQAGPYEQFF.

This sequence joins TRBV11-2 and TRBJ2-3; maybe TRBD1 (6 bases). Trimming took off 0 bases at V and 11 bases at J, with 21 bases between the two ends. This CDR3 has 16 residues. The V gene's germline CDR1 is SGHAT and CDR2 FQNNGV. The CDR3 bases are TGTGCCAGCAGCTTAGATCGAGTAAGGGGCAAAGGGGGGCAGTATTTT. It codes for CASSLDRVRGKGGQYF. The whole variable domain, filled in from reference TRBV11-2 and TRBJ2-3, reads EAGVAQSPRYKIIEKRQSVAFWCNPISGHATLYWYQQILGQGPKLLIQFQNNGVVDDSQLPKDRFSAERLKGVDSTLKIQPAKLEDSAVYLCASSLDRVRGKGGQYFGPGTRLTVL.

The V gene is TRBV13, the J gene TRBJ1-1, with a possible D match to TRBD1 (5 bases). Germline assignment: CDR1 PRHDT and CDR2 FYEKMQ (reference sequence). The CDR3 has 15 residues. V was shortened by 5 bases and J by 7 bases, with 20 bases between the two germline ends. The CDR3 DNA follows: TGTGCCAGCAGCCTACTCATAACAGGAGTTAATGAAGCTTTCTTT. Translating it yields CASSLLITGVNEAFF.

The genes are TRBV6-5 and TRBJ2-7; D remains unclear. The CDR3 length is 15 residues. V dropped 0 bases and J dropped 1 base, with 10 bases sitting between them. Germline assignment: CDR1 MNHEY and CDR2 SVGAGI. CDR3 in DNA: TGTGCCAGCAGTTACTCGATTACTCAGTCCTACGAGCAGTACTTC. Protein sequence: CASSYSITQSYEQYF.

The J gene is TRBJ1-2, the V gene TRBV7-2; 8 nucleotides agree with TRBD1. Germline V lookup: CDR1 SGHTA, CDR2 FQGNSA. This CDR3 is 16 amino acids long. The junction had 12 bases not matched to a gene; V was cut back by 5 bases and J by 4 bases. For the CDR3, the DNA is TGTGCCAGCAGCGTACCGTCGACAGGGGAGGGCTATGGCTACACCTTC. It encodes CASSVPSTGEGYGYTF.

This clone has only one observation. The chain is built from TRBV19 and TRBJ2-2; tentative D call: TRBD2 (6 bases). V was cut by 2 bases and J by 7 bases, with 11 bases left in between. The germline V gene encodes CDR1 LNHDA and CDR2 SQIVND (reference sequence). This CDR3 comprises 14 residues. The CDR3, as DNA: TGTGCCAGTAGTATATATCGGGAGATCGGGGAGCTGTTTTTT. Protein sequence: CASSIYREIGELFF.

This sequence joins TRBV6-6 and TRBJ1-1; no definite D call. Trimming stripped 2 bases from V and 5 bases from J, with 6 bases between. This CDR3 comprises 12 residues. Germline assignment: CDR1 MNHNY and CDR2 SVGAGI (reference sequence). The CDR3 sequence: CASSYAITEAFF. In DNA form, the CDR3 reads TGTGCCAGCAGTTACGCCATAACTGAAGCTTTCTTT.

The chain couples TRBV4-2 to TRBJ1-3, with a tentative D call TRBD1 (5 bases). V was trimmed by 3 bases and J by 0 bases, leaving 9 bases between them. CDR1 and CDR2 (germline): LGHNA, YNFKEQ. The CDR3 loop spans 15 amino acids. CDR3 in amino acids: CASSQAGFSGNTIYF. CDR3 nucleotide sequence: TGTGCCAGCAGCCAGGCAGGGTTCTCTGGAAACACCATATATTTT.

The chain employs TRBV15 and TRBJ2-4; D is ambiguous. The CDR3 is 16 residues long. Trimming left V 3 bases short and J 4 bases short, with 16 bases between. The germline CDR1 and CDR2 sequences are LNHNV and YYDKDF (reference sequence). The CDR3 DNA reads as TGTGCCACCAGCAGTCCATCTTCCGGGTTTAAAAACATTCAGTACTTC. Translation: CATSSPSSGFKNIQYF.